These 10 T cell receptor beta chains were sequenced from one sample in a study of response to subunit inactivated influenza vaccine. TCRdb used MiXCR to reprocess the RT-PCR reads, holding one entry per CDR3 protein. The table records some 800,000 distinct CDR3 sequences, around 21% of them present only once. The sequencing used PBMCs from blood, collected around 5 days after vaccination. These receptors were collected from a middle-aged man who received an inactivated influenza vaccine.

CDR3 loop: CASSFPLVGPYGYTF. Written as DNA, the CDR3 is TGTGCCAGCAGTTTTCCTCTCGTGGGCCCCTATGGCTACACCTTC. This rearrangement joins TRBV28 to TRBJ1-2; D not certain. Germline assignment: CDR1 MDHEN and CDR2 SYDVKM. The CDR3 sequence is 15 residues long. V lost 3 bases and J lost 4, with 15 bases in between.

This chain joins TRBV5-1 and TRBJ2-2; tentatively, D is TRBD1 (5 bases). This CDR3 is built from 15 residues. The V gene's germline CDR1 is SGHRS and CDR2 YFSETQ. Between the trimmed V and J ends, which lost 3 bases and 1 base, there was a span of 10 bases. In DNA, the CDR3 is TGCGCCAGCAGCTCCCGGACAATGAACACCGGGGAGCTGTTTTTT. Translating it yields CASSSRTMNTGELFF.

The chain is built from TRBV20-1 and TRBJ2-5; a possible D gene is TRBD1 (5 bases). V lost 1 base, J lost 2 bases, and 23 bases lay in between. The CDR3 runs 18 residues. Germline V gives CDR1 DFQATT, CDR2 SNEGSKA (reference sequence). Here the CDR3 reads CSARVGFLDNLSQETQYF. CDR3 nucleotides: TGCAGTGCTAGAGTCGGATTCTTGGACAACCTTTCTCAAGAGACCCAGTACTTC.

This clonotype occurred a few times. The chain links TRBV20-1 to TRBJ2-7; 8 bases are a match to TRBD1. The CDR3 loop spans 14 amino acids. With V trimmed by 3 bases and J by 7 bases, 11 bases remained unmatched. The germline V gene encodes CDR1 DFQATT and CDR2 SNEGSKA (reference sequence). DNA for the CDR3: TGCAGTGCTAGTTTAGGACAGGGATTGGGGGAGCAGTACTTC. This codes for CSASLGQGLGEQYF.

This clonotype has more than one count but fewer than ten. V is TRBV27 and J is TRBJ2-7; D is tentatively TRBD1 or TRBD2 (6 bases each). This CDR3 has 14 residues. Looked up from germline, CDR1 is MNHEY and CDR2 is SMNVEV (reference sequence). Trimming stripped 7 bases from V and 3 bases from J, with 16 bases between. CDR3 sequence (DNA): TGTGCCAGCAAAAAACAGGGAGGTCTCTACGAGCAGTACTTC. This encodes CASKKQGGLYEQYF.

The chain recombines TRBV12-3 or TRBV12-4 with TRBJ1-5; 9 bases agree with TRBD1. CDR3 length equals 17 residues. Trimming at V came to 2 bases and at J to 2 bases, leaving 7 bases not matched to a gene. The chain's CDR3 is CASSLNTGGEGNQPQHF. DNA of the CDR3: TGTGCCAGCAGTTTAAATACAGGGGGCGAGGGCAATCAGCCCCAGCATTTT.

This clonotype was detected a few times. This chain links TRBV10-3 with TRBJ2-5; D remains ambiguous. The CDR3 length is 14 residues. V was trimmed by 1 base and J by 1 base, leaving 7 bases between them. Per the germline V gene, CDR1 is ENHRY and CDR2 is SYGVKD. DNA of the CDR3: TGTGCCATCAGTGAGTTCCGATCCCAAGAGACCCAGTACTTC. Translation gives CAISEFRSQETQYF.

The rearrangement links TRBV20-1 to TRBJ2-1, with a weak D call TRBD2 (6 bases). This CDR3 is 11 amino acids long. Germline CDR1 and CDR2: DFQATT and SNEGSKA (reference sequence). The V end was cut by 6 bases, the J end by 9 bases, with 12 bases between. This chain's CDR3 is CSASPGLEQFF. CDR3 bases: TGCAGTGCGAGTCCGGGACTTGAGCAGTTCTTC.

This clonotype has ten or more counts. The gene calls are TRBV7-9 and TRBJ2-5; TRBD2 might be the D (6 bases). CDR3 length: 13 amino acids. V lost 11 bases, J lost 5 bases, and 18 bases lay in between. Looked up from germline, CDR1 is SEHNR and CDR2 is FQNEAQ (reference sequence). CDR3 bases: TGTGCCGGCTCGGCGGGGTTTAAGGAGACCCAGTACTTC. Amino acid sequence: CAGSAGFKETQYF.

This clonotype was recorded a few times. The chain carries TRBV6-1 and TRBJ2-5; possible D gene TRBD1, 6 bases. The CDR3 has 13 amino acids. Trimming removed 6 bases at V and 0 bases at J, with 8 bases between. CDR1 MNHNS and CDR2 SASEGT come from the germline V gene. CDR3 sequence reads: CASSRQDQETQYF. In DNA, the CDR3 is TGTGCCAGCAGCAGACAGGACCAAGAGACCCAGTACTTC.